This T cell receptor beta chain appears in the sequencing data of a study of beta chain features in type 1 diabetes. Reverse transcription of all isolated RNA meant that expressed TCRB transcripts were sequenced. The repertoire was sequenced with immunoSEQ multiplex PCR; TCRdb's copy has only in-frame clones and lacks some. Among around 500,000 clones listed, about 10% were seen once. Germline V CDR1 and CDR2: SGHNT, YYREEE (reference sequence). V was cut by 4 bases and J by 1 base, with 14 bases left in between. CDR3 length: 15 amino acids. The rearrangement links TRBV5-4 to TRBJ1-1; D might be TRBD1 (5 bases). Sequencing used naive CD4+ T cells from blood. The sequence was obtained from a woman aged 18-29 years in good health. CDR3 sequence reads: CASSPMDKKNTEAFF. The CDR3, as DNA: TGTGCCAGCAGCCCCATGGACAAAAAGAACACTGAAGCTTTCTTT.